This T cell receptor (beta chain) was retrieved from a study of CD8+CD57+ T cells in acquired aplastic anemia. Study-level background: The average for DNA from sorted CD4+ and CD8+ cells was roughly 3 ug.

TCR beta VDJ and CDR3 profiling used genomic DNA as template. TCRdb itself ran the reads through MiXCR, one entry per CDR3 protein. This sample carries under 500,000 distinct CDR3 sequences, approximately 33% of them seen once, and the ten largest clones take approximately 0.82%. Patients sequenced had flow cytometry evidence of CD8+CD57+ cell expansion. The patients all had a severe acquired aplastic anemia diagnosis. Each patient gave a blood sample that was collected before any therapy had been received. This clonotype was detected many times. Germline V lookup: CDR1 SGDLS, CDR2 YYNGEE. The CDR3 consists of 14 residues. V lost 0 bases and J lost 2, with 8 bases in between.

Sequenced sample: sorted CD4+, CD8+, or CD8+CD57+ T cells (not recorded which) from PBMCs. The rearrangement links TRBV9 to TRBJ2-5; D gene unclear. This sequence originates from a human donor with aplastic anemia. CDR3 DNA: TGTGCCAGCAGCGTAGAGGCAGGACAAGAGACCCAGTACTTC. Its translation: CASSVEAGQETQYF.